Shown below are 19 T cell receptor beta chains from a single sample sequenced in a study of T cell responses to AZD1222 COVID-19 vaccine (dated by TCRdb to about 2021). Library generation was performed with the immunoSEQ multiplex PCR assay. TCRdb mirrors the immuneACCESS table, restricted to in-frame sequences. Some clones are absent from its copies; in checked studies, under half trace to an unresolved V gene, and the reason for the others is unknown. The sample table records about 200,000 clones; 90% to 95% of these occur just once. The ten largest clones add up to about 3.5% of the sample. The time point label, as the study defines it: about 28 days (+/-7) after the second vaccine dose. The sequencing used peripheral blood, collected 28 days after the second AZD1222 dose. Receptors originate from an adult who received the AZD1222 COVID-19 vaccine.

The gene calls are TRBV5-6 and TRBJ2-2; maybe TRBD2 (6 bases). The germline V gene has CDR1 SGHDT and CDR2 YYEEEE. Deletions cut 4 bases from V and 6 bases from J, with 22 bases between. CDR3 length: 17 amino acids. The CDR3 region has the DNA TGTGCCAGCAGCATACTCACCCGGGACTCGGTGGCCGGGGAGCTGTTTTTT. It encodes CASSILTRDSVAGELFF.

The J gene is TRBJ2-1, the V gene TRBV5-1; 9 positions agree with TRBD2. The V gene end was trimmed by 4 bases and the J gene end by 4 bases; junction bases not matched to a gene: 6. Germline V gene data show CDR1 as SGHRS and CDR2 as YFSETQ. The CDR3 is made up of 15 amino acids. The CDR3 nucleotides are TGCGCCAGCAGCAGAAACCTAGCGGGATACAATGAGCAGTTCTTC. It specifies CASSRNLAGYNEQFF.

The CDR3 sequence: CASSLLLSSYEQYF. CDR3 nucleotide sequence: TGTGCCAGCAGCTTGCTCCTCAGCTCCTACGAGCAGTACTTC. The J gene is TRBJ2-7, the V gene TRBV5-5, with D unclear. Germline loops: CDR1 SGHKS, CDR2 YYEKEE (reference sequence). The CDR3 is 14 amino acids. The V gene lost 1 base and the J gene lost 0 bases, with 8 bases spanning the gap.

The genes are TRBV6-1 and TRBJ2-3, with 9 bases identical to TRBD2. Germline V CDR1 and CDR2: MNHNS, SASEGT. V was pared by 4 bases and J by 1 base, with 6 bases of the junction left unmatched. The CDR3 totals 16 residues. Here the CDR3 reads CASSALSGRGTDTQYF. CDR3 coding DNA: TGTGCCAGCAGTGCTCTTAGCGGGAGAGGCACAGATACGCAGTATTTT.

The chain links TRBV4-3 to TRBJ1-1, with D possibly TRBD1 on 5 matching bases. Germline V CDR1 and CDR2: LGHNA, YSLEER. Trimming pared 3 bases from V and 1 base from J, leaving 9 bases between. The CDR3 is 14 residues long. The CDR3 reads CASSQGHRNTEAFF. The DNA of the CDR3 is TGCGCCAGCAGCCAGGGGCATCGGAACACTGAAGCTTTCTTT.

The chain links TRBV5-1 to TRBJ1-3, with 9 bases aligning to TRBD1. Germline lookup yields CDR1 SGHRS and CDR2 YFSETQ. J gave up 8 bases and V 4 bases, and 7 bases lay outside the gene matches. The CDR3 runs to 14 residues. The CDR3, as DNA: TGCGCCAGCAGCCCGGACAGGGGTGGGGACACCATATATTTT. This encodes CASSPDRGGDTIYF.

V usage is TRBV4-1 and J usage is TRBJ1-5, with a weak D call TRBD1 (6 bases). The V gene's germline CDR1 is MGHRA and CDR2 YSYEKL. Trimming stripped 3 bases from V and 5 bases from J, with 17 bases between. This CDR3 contains 16 residues. CDR3 in DNA: TGCGCCAGCAGCCAGCCGGGGGGGAGACAGGATCAGCCCCAGCATTTT. The encoded protein is CASSQPGGRQDQPQHF.

CDR3 in DNA: TGTGCCAGCAGTCTGACAGGGACTGGGGCCAACGTCCTGACTTTC. This gives the protein CASSLTGTGANVLTF. The chain links TRBV6-5 to TRBJ2-6; 7 positions match TRBD1. The CDR3 contains 15 residues. Per germline, CDR1 MNHEY and CDR2 SVGAGI. The V and J ends lost 5 bases and 2 bases, in that order; junction bases with no gene match: 3.

V is TRBV7-9 and J is TRBJ1-1; D gene uncertain. The CDR3 runs 13 residues. Germline V gene lookup returns CDR1 SEHNR and CDR2 FQNEAQ (reference sequence). Trimming removed 5 bases at V and 1 base at J, with 8 bases between. DNA of the CDR3: TGTGCCAGCAGCCTGATTGGGAACACTGAAGCTTTCTTT. As protein: CASSLIGNTEAFF.

This chain connects TRBV18 to TRBJ1-4, with D possibly being TRBD1 (5 bases). Germline CDR1 and CDR2: KGHSH and LQKENI. The V and J ends lost 3 bases and 0 bases respectively, with 14 bases between them. This CDR3 region has 17 residues. The CDR3, as DNA: TGTGCCAGCTCACCCCAAACCGGGACCACAACTAATGAAAAACTGTTTTTT. It translates to CASSPQTGTTTNEKLFF.

This chain links TRBV15 with TRBJ2-2; no firm D call. The germline V and J ends were trimmed by 7 bases and 8 bases, with 8 bases remaining between them. This CDR3 comprises 11 residues. Per germline, CDR1 LNHNV and CDR2 YYDKDF (reference sequence). DNA of the CDR3: TGTGCCACCACCGAGACGGGGGAGCTGTTTTTT. Translation: CATTETGELFF.

The gene calls are TRBV21-1 and TRBJ1-2; TRBD1, as called in the table, went unchecked against the DNA. TRBV21-1 is listed as a pseudogene. The CDR3 covers 17 residues. The CDR3 DNA follows: TGTGCCAGCAGGAATCCGGGACAGGGTCTCCGCAACTATGGCTACACCTTC. As protein: CASRNPGQGLRNYGYTF.

The chain recombines TRBV30 with TRBJ2-7; 14 nucleotides match TRBD2. In germline, CDR1 is GTSNPN, CDR2 SVGIG (reference sequence). V dropped 0 bases and J dropped 3; count of bases not matched to a gene: 16. The CDR3 consists of 20 residues. The chain's CDR3 is CAWSVRKRLAGGPLYYEQYF. The CDR3 bases are TGTGCCTGGAGTGTACGGAAGCGACTAGCGGGAGGGCCACTTTACTACGAGCAGTACTTC.

V usage is TRBV30 and J usage is TRBJ2-2; weak D call: TRBD1 (6 bases). The V end lost 8 bases, the J end lost 1 base, and 17 bases lay between the germline ends. Per the germline V gene, CDR1 is GTSNPN and CDR2 is SVGIG (reference sequence). The CDR3 covers 15 residues. Written as DNA, the CDR3 is TGTGCCGCTCAACCCCAGGGGAGGAACACCGGGGAGCTGTTTTTT. This translates into CAAQPQGRNTGELFF. Filled out from reference TRBV30 and TRBJ2-2, the complete variable domain reads SQTIHQWPATLVQPVGSPLSLECTVEGTSNPNLYWYRQAAGRGLQLLFYSVGIGQISSEVPQNLSASRPQDRQFILSSKKLLLSDSGFYLCAAQPQGRNTGELFFGEGSRLTVL.

The chain employs TRBV5-4 and TRBJ2-5; TRBD2 matches at 9 bases. CDR1 is SGHNT, CDR2 YYREEE, per germline (reference sequence). This CDR3 is 14 amino acids long. J was trimmed by 6 bases and V by 3 bases; bases with no gene match: 6. This chain's CDR3 is CASSYGLALQTQYF. DNA for the CDR3: TGTGCCAGCAGCTACGGACTAGCGCTCCAGACCCAGTACTTC.

The J gene is TRBJ2-1, the V gene TRBV28; D remains ambiguous. CDR1 is MDHEN, CDR2 SYDVKM, per germline. V gave up 6 bases and J gave up 7 bases, with 22 bases separating them. The CDR3 consists of 16 residues. This chain's CDR3 is CASSPLFAGAMNEQFF. The DNA of the CDR3 is TGTGCCAGCAGCCCCCTCTTCGCAGGAGCAATGAATGAGCAGTTCTTC.

This clone showed up just a few times. This chain links TRBV6-2 or TRBV6-3 with TRBJ1-6; D call uncertain. This CDR3 is built from 15 residues. Trimming left V 1 base short and J 10 bases short, with 14 bases between. Germline-derived CDR1 and CDR2 are MNHEY and SVGEGT. Here the CDR3 DNA reads TGTGCCAGCAGTTACTTCGGCTCTGTGGGGTCACCCCTCCACTTT. It codes for CASSYFGSVGSPLHF.

The chain joins TRBV10-3 to TRBJ1-6; D possibly corresponds to TRBD1 (5 bases). Deletions cut 5 bases from V and 6 bases from J, with 8 bases between. The CDR3 is made up of 13 amino acids. The germline CDR1 and CDR2 sequences are ENHRY and SYGVKD. As DNA, the CDR3 is TGTGCCATCAGTCAGGGCAGTAATTCACCCCTCCACTTT. This codes for CAISQGSNSPLHF.

The chain joins TRBV20-1 to TRBJ2-1; D unclear. In germline, CDR1 is DFQATT, CDR2 SNEGSKA (reference sequence). The V gene lost 7 bases and the J gene lost 8 bases, with 12 bases spanning the gap. This CDR3 is 11 amino acids long. This CDR3 reads CSVQSSDEQFF. The CDR3 bases are TGCAGTGTACAGTCCAGTGATGAGCAGTTCTTC.